This T cell receptor beta chain was retrieved from a study of T-cell reconstitution after alpha-beta-depleted transplantation in children. Study-wide results and caveats: Most T-cell counts and diversity one year after the transplant came from T cells that were newly produced. Surviving recipient T cells and thymic progenitors underlay high day-60 TCRbeta diversity in some patients. Roughly two months post-transplant, alpha-beta T cells reportedly originated from several hundred graft clones that had expanded.

During its preparation, the TCRbeta library received unique molecular identifiers. MiXCR was run by TCRdb on the PCR reads, yielding one entry per CDR3 protein. The sample has approximately 500,000 distinct CDR3 sequences, about 10% seen once. In its sample, this clonotype was seen many times. Its specificity is unknown. The CDR3 is 15 residues long. J was trimmed by 8 bases and V by 3 bases; bases with no gene match: 9. The clonotype was recovered from a child aged 2-15 years with inherited bone marrow failure, due to receive a stem cell transplant. The source material was PBMCs, sampled before TCRalphabeta/CD19-depleted stem cell transplant. The genes are TRBV12-3 or TRBV12-4 and TRBJ1-5; TRBD1 matches 8 bases. The CDR3 DNA reads TGTGCCAGCAGTTTCTCAGGGGGCGGGTTGGAGCCCCAGCATTTT. It translates to CASSFSGGGLEPQHF.